This TCR beta chain emerged from a study of CD8 T cells in Susac syndrome (dated by TCRdb to between 2017 and 2020). Broadly, across the study: Among the Susac syndrome patients who were sequenced, clinically active disease was present in over 5 and clinical remission was observed in roughly eight. Whether CD8+ T cell activation and differentiation in Susac syndrome was antigen driven was tested using repertoire sequencing. At the time of blood withdrawal, Susac syndrome patients were either therapy-naive, taking corticosteroids (with some also receiving IVIg), or on IVIg alone. Clonality of the CD8+ T cell repertoire was compared between 11 to 12 healthy donors, around 14 Susac syndrome patients and about 15 multiple sclerosis patients. Overall study results and their limits: CD8+ repertoires in Susac syndrome showed clonal expansion, which was highest in CD8+ TEMRA cells and was greater in clinically active patients than in remitting patients. Looking at Susac-specific public clones, the researchers identified under 20 in the total CD8+ repertoire and about 5 in the CD8+ TEMRA repertoire. The TCR sequencing and HLA analysis was acknowledged to have included a relatively small number of individuals.

Peripheral blood CD8+ and CD4+ T cells from healthy donors, Susac syndrome patients and multiple sclerosis patients were profiled by high-throughput TCR beta sequencing. Susac syndrome patients met recently defined diagnostic criteria for definite or probable disease. Bulk CD8+ and CD4+ T cells were purified magnetically by negative isolation, whereas CD8+ TEMRA cells were enriched by FACS. Blood was drawn into EDTA tubes, processed within 24 hours, and PBMCs were isolated by density gradient centrifugation. PBMCs intended for TCR sequencing were cryopreserved in liquid nitrogen and were subsequently thawed in a 37 degrees C water bath. The sorted or isolated CD4+, CD8+ and CD8+ TEMRA cells reached a purity of at least 90%. RNA was extracted with the RNeasy kit and roughly 0.45 to 1 ug was reverse transcribed using random hexamers. TCR beta CDR3 regions were amplified with the immunoSEQ multiplex PCR assay covering 54 Vbeta and 13 Jbeta segments. Bias from PCR amplification was corrected by using a synthetic template baseline for primer optimization and for computational correction. In the authors' own workflow: Reads were annotated to V, D and J genes according to IMGT and were analyzed with immunoSEQ Analyzer, with only productive sequences retained. To calculate clonality, Shannon entropy was normalized by log2 of the number of productive unique sequences and then subtracted from one. Public and private clones were assessed among the 100 most prevalent clones of each patient and control. A clone was defined as Susac-specific if it was absent from the healthy and MS cohorts, from roughly 990 published viral clones and from other ImmuneACCESS disease sequences. TCRdb trimmed public reads at Q25 via fastp, called clones via MiXCR and kept in-frame beta chains. Here each entry gathers all rows of one CDR3 protein and keeps the most common genes and DNA. These V and J calls originate from TCRdb's pipeline instead of the authors' own analysis. The sample contains some 140,000 distinct CDR3 sequences, 85% to 95% of them found a single time. The biggest ten clones account for 0.15% to 0.2% of the sample.

Measured from the cysteine to the phenylalanine, the CDR3 is 12 residues long. Only CDR3 DNA is held: 36 bases, read in frame from base 1. V lost 6 bases and J lost 7 bases; the stretch between them is 13 bases long. Comment on this clonotype: Which antigen it targets is not known. Base qualities are missing; no much larger clone stands one base away.

This chain is built from TRBV12-3 or TRBV12-4 and TRBJ2-7; the D call could be TRBD1 or TRBD2, with each sharing 5 bases. This clonotype was obtained from a human donor with Susac syndrome. The source material was CD8+ T cells from PBMCs. The CDR3 region: CASSLTRGEQYF. The bases are TGTGCCAGCAGCCTCACTAGGGGTGAGCAGTACTTC.